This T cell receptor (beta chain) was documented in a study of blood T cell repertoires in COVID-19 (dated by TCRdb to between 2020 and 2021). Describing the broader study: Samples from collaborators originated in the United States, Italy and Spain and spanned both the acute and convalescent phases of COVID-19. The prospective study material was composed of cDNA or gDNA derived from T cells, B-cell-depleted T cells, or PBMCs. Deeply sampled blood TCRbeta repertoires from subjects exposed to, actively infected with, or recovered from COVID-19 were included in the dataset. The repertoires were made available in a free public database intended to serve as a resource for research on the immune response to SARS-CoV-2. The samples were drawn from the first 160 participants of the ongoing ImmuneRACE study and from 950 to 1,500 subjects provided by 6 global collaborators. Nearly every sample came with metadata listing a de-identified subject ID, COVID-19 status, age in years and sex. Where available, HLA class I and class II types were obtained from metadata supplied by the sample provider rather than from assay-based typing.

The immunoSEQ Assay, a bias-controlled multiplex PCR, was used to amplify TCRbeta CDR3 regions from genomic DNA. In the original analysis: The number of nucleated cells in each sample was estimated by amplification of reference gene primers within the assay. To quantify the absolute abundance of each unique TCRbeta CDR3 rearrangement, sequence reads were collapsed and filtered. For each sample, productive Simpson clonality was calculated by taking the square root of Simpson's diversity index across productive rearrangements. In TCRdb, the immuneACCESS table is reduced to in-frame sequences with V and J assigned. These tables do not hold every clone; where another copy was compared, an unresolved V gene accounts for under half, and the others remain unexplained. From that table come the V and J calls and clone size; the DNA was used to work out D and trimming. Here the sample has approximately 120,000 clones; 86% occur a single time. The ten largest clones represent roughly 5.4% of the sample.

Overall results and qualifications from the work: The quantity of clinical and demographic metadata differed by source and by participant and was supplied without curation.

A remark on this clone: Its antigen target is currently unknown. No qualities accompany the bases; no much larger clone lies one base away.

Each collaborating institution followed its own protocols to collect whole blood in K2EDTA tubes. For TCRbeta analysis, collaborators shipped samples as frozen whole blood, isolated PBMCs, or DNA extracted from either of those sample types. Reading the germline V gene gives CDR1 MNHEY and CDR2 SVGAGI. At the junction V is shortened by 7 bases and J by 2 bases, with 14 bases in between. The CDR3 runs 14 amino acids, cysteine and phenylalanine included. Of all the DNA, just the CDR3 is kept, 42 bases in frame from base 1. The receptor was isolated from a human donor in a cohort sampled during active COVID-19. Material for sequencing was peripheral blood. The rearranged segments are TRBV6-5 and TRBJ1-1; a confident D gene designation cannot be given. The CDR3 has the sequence CASTLGGPNTEAFF. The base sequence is TGTGCCAGCACCCTAGGAGGACCCAACACTGAAGCTTTCTTT.